Listed below are T cell receptor beta chains from one sample, sequenced in a study of cytomegalovirus exposure and HLA in healthy donors. Libraries were prepared by immunoSEQ multiplex PCR; TCRdb keeps only in-frame clonotypes and omits some of them. The sample lists approximately 70,000 clones; around three quarters were seen once. Sample: PBMCs. The receptors shown here come from a man in his fifties in good health and CMV-seronegative. Each CDR3 is given with its conserved first and last residue. Fields, in order: J gene, D gene, clone size, V gene, CDR3 DNA, CDR3 protein. D genes are given only for firm matches. Not all rows give a size; the values are once, few, many and, for expanded clones, a class.

j_call: TRBJ2-5
d_call: .
clone_size: .
v_call: TRBV4-2
cdr3_nt: TGTGCCAGCAGCCTTGGGGCGGAGCAAGAGACCCAGTACTTC
cdr3_aa: CASSLGAEQETQYF

j_call: TRBJ1-2
d_call: TRBD1
clone_size: .
v_call: TRBV6-5
cdr3_nt: TGTGCCAGCAATTCACAGGGGGGCTATGGCTACACCTTC
cdr3_aa: CASNSQGGYGYTF

j_call: TRBJ2-5
d_call: .
clone_size: .
v_call: TRBV5-1
cdr3_nt: TGCGCCAGCAGCGACGACATCGGAACCCAGTACTTC
cdr3_aa: CASSDDIGTQYF

j_call: TRBJ1-2
d_call: TRBD1
clone_size: .
v_call: TRBV18
cdr3_nt: TGTGCCAGCTCACCTGGGACAGGGGGTCTTGGCTACACCTTC
cdr3_aa: CASSPGTGGLGYTF

j_call: TRBJ1-1
d_call: .
clone_size: .
v_call: TRBV2
cdr3_nt: TGTGCCAGCATCGCGGACAGGAACACTGAAGCTTTCTTT
cdr3_aa: CASIADRNTEAFF

j_call: TRBJ2-7
d_call: .
clone_size: .
v_call: TRBV23-1
cdr3_nt: TGCGCCAGCAGTCAAAGGAAGCAGGGGAATAGCGAGCAGTACTTC
cdr3_aa: CASSQRKQGNSEQYF

j_call: TRBJ1-3
d_call: .
clone_size: .
v_call: TRBV5-6
cdr3_nt: TGTGCCAGCAGCTTTTTAAACCTGGGGGGAAGAAACACCATATATTTT
cdr3_aa: CASSFLNLGGRNTIYF

j_call: TRBJ1-1
d_call: .
clone_size: .
v_call: TRBV15
cdr3_nt: TGTGCCACCAATTCGGGGTGGGATCTCTACACTGAAGCTTTCTTT
cdr3_aa: CATNSGWDLYTEAFF

j_call: TRBJ1-3
d_call: .
clone_size: .
v_call: TRBV4-2
cdr3_nt: TGTGCCAGCAGCTATCAATTAGTCTCTGGAAACACCATATATTTT
cdr3_aa: CASSYQLVSGNTIYF

j_call: TRBJ1-2
d_call: .
clone_size: .
v_call: TRBV6-5
cdr3_nt: TGTGCCAGCAGTTACTCCCACAGAGATCTAGGCTACACCTTC
cdr3_aa: CASSYSHRDLGYTF

j_call: TRBJ1-1
d_call: .
clone_size: .
v_call: TRBV27
cdr3_nt: TGTGCCAGCAGTCCACTGGGCGCCATGAACACTGAAGCTTTCTTT
cdr3_aa: CASSPLGAMNTEAFF

j_call: TRBJ2-1
d_call: TRBD2
clone_size: .
v_call: TRBV7-2
cdr3_nt: TGTGCCAGCAGCGCGGGGAGCGGGGGGTACAATGAGCAGTTCTTC
cdr3_aa: CASSAGSGGYNEQFF

j_call: TRBJ2-2
d_call: .
clone_size: .
v_call: TRBV29-1
cdr3_nt: TGCAGCGTTGAAGATCTTGTCAGGGGGCGCGGGGGCACCGGGGAGCTGTTTTTT
cdr3_aa: CSVEDLVRGRGGTGELFF

j_call: TRBJ2-7
d_call: TRBD2
clone_size: .
v_call: TRBV19
cdr3_nt: TGTGCCAGTAGTATAGTTGCGGGAGCTCGGGAGCAGTACTTC
cdr3_aa: CASSIVAGAREQYF

j_call: TRBJ1-1
d_call: .
clone_size: .
v_call: TRBV5-6
cdr3_nt: TGTGCCAGCAGCTACGAACGGGTGAGAACTGAAGCTTTCTTT
cdr3_aa: CASSYERVRTEAFF

j_call: TRBJ2-6
d_call: .
clone_size: .
v_call: TRBV5-1
cdr3_nt: TGCGCCAGCAACTCTGGACAGGGAGGGGTGCTTTCCTCTGGGGCCAACGTCCTGACTTTC
cdr3_aa: CASNSGQGGVLSSGANVLTF

j_call: TRBJ1-1
d_call: TRBD1
clone_size: .
v_call: TRBV6-6
cdr3_nt: TGTGCCAGCAGCCCCCGACAGGGTGGACACACTGAAGCTTTCTTT
cdr3_aa: CASSPRQGGHTEAFF

j_call: TRBJ1-1
d_call: .
clone_size: .
v_call: TRBV18
cdr3_nt: TGTGCCAGCTCAGGGGGGGCTGAAGCTTTCTTT
cdr3_aa: CASSGGAEAFF

j_call: TRBJ2-3
d_call: .
clone_size: .
v_call: TRBV7-9
cdr3_nt: TGTGCCAGCAGCTTGGTCGGGGAAAGCACAGATACGCAGTATTTT
cdr3_aa: CASSLVGESTDTQYF

j_call: TRBJ1-1
d_call: .
clone_size: .
v_call: TRBV19
cdr3_nt: TGTGCCTCGGGCACTGAAGCTTTCTTT
cdr3_aa: CASGTEAFF

j_call: TRBJ1-1
d_call: .
clone_size: once
v_call: TRBV19
cdr3_nt: TGTGCACCGAGCGGGGGACCCACTGAAGCTTTCTTT
cdr3_aa: CAPSGGPTEAFF

j_call: TRBJ2-3
d_call: TRBD2
clone_size: once
v_call: TRBV30
cdr3_nt: TGTGCCTGGAGTGGCGGGAGGTTGCCTACAGATACGCAGTATTTT
cdr3_aa: CAWSGGRLPTDTQYF

j_call: TRBJ1-2
d_call: TRBD1
clone_size: .
v_call: TRBV5-1
cdr3_nt: TGCGCCAGCAGCCGGGACAGGGTGGACGGCTACACCTTC
cdr3_aa: CASSRDRVDGYTF

j_call: TRBJ2-3
d_call: TRBD2
clone_size: .
v_call: TRBV5-6
cdr3_nt: TGTGCCAGCAGCTTGGGTAGCGGGAGTGGGGGTACGCAGTATTTT
cdr3_aa: CASSLGSGSGGTQYF

j_call: TRBJ1-1
d_call: .
clone_size: .
v_call: TRBV30
cdr3_nt: TGTGCCTGGAGTGTTGGGGCGACGGGCACTGAAGCTTTCTTT
cdr3_aa: CAWSVGATGTEAFF

j_call: TRBJ2-2
d_call: TRBD1
clone_size: once
v_call: TRBV2
cdr3_nt: TGTGCCAGCAGTCGGGACAGGGAACCCGGGGAGCTGTTTTTT
cdr3_aa: CASSRDREPGELFF

j_call: TRBJ1-1
d_call: .
clone_size: .
v_call: TRBV2
cdr3_nt: TGTGCCAGCACTCCGGACAGTTATGGCCGAGCTTTCTTT
cdr3_aa: CASTPDSYGRAFF

j_call: TRBJ2-4
d_call: TRBD1
clone_size: few
v_call: TRBV13
cdr3_nt: TGTGCCAGCAGCTTAGGGGGAACAGGGGGCAAAAACATTCAGTACTTC
cdr3_aa: CASSLGGTGGKNIQYF

j_call: TRBJ1-1
d_call: TRBD1
clone_size: .
v_call: TRBV7-3
cdr3_nt: TGTGCCAGCAGCCTGCAGACAGGGGGGAACACTGAAGCTTTCTTT
cdr3_aa: CASSLQTGGNTEAFF

j_call: TRBJ2-7
d_call: .
clone_size: .
v_call: TRBV5-1
cdr3_nt: TGCGCCAGCAGCTTAATCGACGCGGGAAGCGAGCAGTACTTC
cdr3_aa: CASSLIDAGSEQYF

j_call: TRBJ1-2
d_call: .
clone_size: .
v_call: TRBV4-3
cdr3_nt: TGCGCCAGCAGCCAAGATAAGCTTGGACGGCGGAGCGGGTGGGACGGCTACACCTTC
cdr3_aa: CASSQDKLGRRSGWDGYTF

j_call: TRBJ2-2
d_call: .
clone_size: .
v_call: TRBV11-2
cdr3_nt: TGTGCCAGCAGCCCAGTTTCCATCGGGGAGCTGTTTTTT
cdr3_aa: CASSPVSIGELFF

j_call: TRBJ2-7
d_call: TRBD2
clone_size: once
v_call: TRBV10-2
cdr3_nt: TGCGCCAGCAGCGCGCCGGGAGCGGGAGTCATTCCCCACGAGCAGTACTTC
cdr3_aa: CASSAPGAGVIPHEQYF

j_call: TRBJ2-1
d_call: TRBD2
clone_size: once
v_call: TRBV9
cdr3_nt: TGTGCCAGCAGCGCTGGGGGGGGATCCTACAATGAGCAGTTCTTC
cdr3_aa: CASSAGGGSYNEQFF

j_call: TRBJ2-7
d_call: .
clone_size: once
v_call: TRBV6-1
cdr3_nt: TGTGCCAGCAGGGGGTCGGGGGACGAGCAGTACTTC
cdr3_aa: CASRGSGDEQYF

j_call: TRBJ2-3
d_call: TRBD1
clone_size: .
v_call: TRBV27
cdr3_nt: TGTGCCAGCAGTTCCGGGACAGGGGTTTTCGGAGATACGCAGTATTTT
cdr3_aa: CASSSGTGVFGDTQYF

j_call: TRBJ2-3
d_call: TRBD2
clone_size: few
v_call: TRBV5-1
cdr3_nt: TGCGCCAGCAGCCTCGGGGGGATTGACACAGATACGCAGTATTTT
cdr3_aa: CASSLGGIDTDTQYF

j_call: TRBJ2-3
d_call: .
clone_size: .
v_call: TRBV9
cdr3_nt: TGTGCCAGCAGCTTTTCGACGGGGGGCCCCACAGATACGCAGTATTTT
cdr3_aa: CASSFSTGGPTDTQYF

j_call: TRBJ2-7
d_call: .
clone_size: .
v_call: TRBV20-1
cdr3_nt: TGCAGTGCGCGAAGCAGCGGTGGGCAGTACTTC
cdr3_aa: CSARSSGGQYF